The 9 T cell receptor beta chains below come from one sample, sequenced in a study of tumor-infiltrating lymphocytes in oesophageal squamous cell carcinoma. TCRdb processed the PCR reads anew with MiXCR; each CDR3 protein has one entry. The table shows approximately 3,000 distinct CDR3 sequences, with roughly a sixth occurring only once. Sequencing was performed on esophageal tumor tissue. These receptors came from a male donor with esophageal squamous cell carcinoma.

Only one count was recorded for this clonotype. In this CDR3 the conserved last residue, phenylalanine or tryptophan, is missing, so a read error is likely. V is TRBV7-6 and J is TRBJ2-1; TRBD2 aligns across 8 bases. V dropped 5 bases and J dropped 11; count of bases not matched to a gene: 8. CDR3 length equals 13 residues. Germline CDR1 reads SGHVS; CDR2 reads FNYEAQ. This chain's CDR3 is CASSVGLVNKQFS. The CDR3 bases are TGTGCCAGCAGCGTGGGACTAGTTAATAAGCAGTTCTCC.

By frequency in the sample, this clonotype is large. The chain recombines TRBV6-1 with TRBJ2-3; 9 bases agree with TRBD1. The germline CDR1 and CDR2 sequences are MNHNS and SASEGT. The CDR3 spans 14 residues. The V and J ends lost 6 bases and 4 bases, in that order; junction bases with no gene match: 5. The CDR3 protein is CASSRDRVADTQYF. As DNA, the CDR3 is TGTGCCAGCAGCCGGGACAGGGTGGCAGATACGCAGTATTTT.

The chain joins TRBV20-1 to TRBJ2-4; possibly TRBD1 for D (5 bases). Per the germline V gene, CDR1 is DFQATT and CDR2 is SNEGSKA (reference sequence). This CDR3 spans 13 amino acids. Trimming cost V 6 bases and J 2 bases, with 11 bases left between them. CDR3 residues: CSAVMGPKNIQYF. CDR3 DNA: TGCAGTGCCGTAATGGGGCCCAAAAACATTCAGTACTTC.

This chain uses TRBV5-4 with TRBJ2-7, with 13 nucleotides matching TRBD2. The CDR3 is 16 residues long. J was trimmed by 2 bases and V by 4 bases; bases with no gene match: 6. CDR1 is SGHNT and CDR2 is YYREEE in the germline V gene (reference sequence). The CDR3 nucleotides are TGTGCCAGCAGCGCTAGGACTAGCGGGGGCCCCTACGAGCAGTACTTC. Its translation is CASSARTSGGPYEQYF.

The table lists this clonotype with many counts. CDR3 residues: CATSDLGEETQYF. CDR3 DNA: TGTGCCACCAGTGATTTGGGGGAAGAGACCCAGTACTTC. The J gene is TRBJ2-5, the V gene TRBV24-1; D is unresolved. Looked up from germline, CDR1 is KGHDR and CDR2 is SFDVKD. V lost 0 bases and J lost 3, with 4 bases in between. The CDR3 contains 13 residues.

This clonotype is large by share. CDR3 sequence (DNA): TGTGCCAGCAGCTTAGGGACTAGCGGGGGTTACAGCACAGATACGCAGTATTTT. Translating gives CASSLGTSGGYSTDTQYF. The rearrangement uses TRBV7-6 and TRBJ2-3; 13 bases match TRBD2. From germline, CDR1 is SGHVS and CDR2 FNYEAQ. J gave up 0 bases and V 1 base, and 4 bases lay outside the gene matches. CDR3 length: 18 amino acids.

The chain employs TRBV20-1 and TRBJ2-7, with D tentatively TRBD1 (6 bases). The J call may be in error: the DNA end matches TRBJ2-5 better. This CDR3 spans 14 amino acids. Germline loops: CDR1 DFQATT, CDR2 SNEGSKA (reference sequence). CDR3 DNA: TGCAGTGCTAGAGATTACAGGGCTCGCGAGACCCAGTACTTC. Translation: CSARDYRARETQYF.

This clonotype showed up many times. This chain joins TRBV6-1 and TRBJ2-5; D not certain. This CDR3 spans 13 amino acids. Germline V gene sequence: CDR1 MNHNS, CDR2 SASEGT. V lost 4 bases and J lost 2, with 8 bases in between. The CDR3 DNA follows: TGTGCCAGCAGTGTCCATATGCAAGAGACCCAGTACTTC. This codes for CASSVHMQETQYF.

The rearrangement joins TRBV2 to TRBJ1-2, with TRBD1 identical over 7 bases. With V trimmed by 4 bases and J by 4 bases, 6 bases remained unmatched. The length of the CDR3 is 14 residues. Germline-derived CDR1 and CDR2 are SNHLY and FYNNEI. The CDR3 loop is CASSGGTDPYGYTF. The CDR3 nucleotides are TGTGCCAGCAGTGGGGGGACAGACCCCTATGGCTACACCTTC.